This T cell receptor (beta chain) was recovered during a study of CD8 T cells in Susac syndrome. The CDR3 totals 15 residues. The germline V gene encodes CDR1 MNHEY and CDR2 SMNVEV (reference sequence). The ends lost 4 bases at V and 3 bases at J; junction bases unmatched: 3. CD8+ and CD4+ T cells from blood underwent TCR beta sequencing. The healthy controls were matched to patients by age and sex. Isolation of CD8+ and CD4+ T cells was performed negatively, whereas enrichment of TEMRA cells was done by FACS. When the RNA was reverse transcribed, random hexamers were used with an input of roughly 0.45 to 1 ug. The method of amplification for TCR beta CDR3 was immunoSEQ multiplex PCR, covering 54 Vbeta and 13 Jbeta. TCRdb processed the immunoSEQ multiplex PCR reads anew with MiXCR; each CDR3 protein has one entry. This table has some 18,000 distinct CDR3 sequences, approximately 96% appearing once.

Sequencing was done on a sample of CD8+ T cells from PBMCs. The receptor was isolated from a human donor in good health. The V call is TRBV27, the J call TRBJ2-3; 11 nucleotides align to TRBD2. The CDR3 nucleotides are TGTGCCAGCAGTTCGTGGACTAGCGGGACAGATACGCAGTATTTT. The encoded protein is CASSSWTSGTDTQYF.